This note documents a single TCR beta chain sequence. This receptor's antigen is unknown. Nothing much larger sits one base from this clone, and base qualities are not available. Thawed unstimulated PBMCs were stained for CD3, CD4 and CD8 and FACS-sorted into CD3+CD4+ and CD3+CD8+ populations. Each of the 8 studied subjects was randomized to immunosuppression withdrawal. The Qiagen DNeasy Blood and Tissue Kit was used for genomic DNA isolation. These data come from a study of T cell clones after liver transplantation (dated by TCRdb to between 2018 and 2021). Context from the whole study: ITN030ST, the source of the samples, was a randomized trial that attempted immunosuppression withdrawal within 2 years of liver transplantation. Tolerance was defined as complete immunosuppression withdrawal for at least one year with no rise in liver enzymes beyond twice the upper limit of normal. Three of the eight recipients were HCV-positive; the others were transplanted for non-autoimmune, non-viral indications. Blood samples were collected pre-transplant, then pre-randomization ahead of withdrawal, and finally post-randomization once withdrawal had either been completed or failed. The study cohort included 8 liver transplant recipients, of whom 3 were classified as tolerant and 5 as non-tolerant. As an antigen-independent comparator for the donor-reactive sequences, third party-reactive TCRbeta sequences from pre-transplant MLRs were identified as well. The subjects received no induction therapy and were kept on standard immunosuppression until randomization at 12-24 months post-transplant. After a pre-transplant mixed lymphocyte reaction, TCRbeta sequencing was used to pinpoint donor-reactive T cell clones, which were subsequently tracked in post-transplant blood. On the study overall, not on this receptor specifically: When repertoire turnover was accounted for, significantly reduced detection of donor-reactive sequences was found in 7 of 8 subjects for CD4 and in 8 of 8 subjects for CD8. The decline in donor-reactive sequences exceeded the decline in third party-reactive sequences, suggesting partial antigen-specific deletion that was unrelated to withdrawal success. Low numbers of available donor cells limited the measurable donor-reactive repertoire in a couple of subjects. Circulating donor-reactive CD4 TCRbeta sequences fell significantly post-transplant in 5 of 8 subjects, irrespective of tolerance or HCV status. Because allograft tissue specimens were not available, migration of donor-reactive T cells into the graft, rather than deletion, may have occurred. Because of small, heterogeneous patient numbers and non-standardized post-transplant time points, the conclusions were only preliminary.

Using immunoSEQ, frozen genomic DNA was subjected to high-throughput TCRbeta CDR3 sequencing, a process that included PCR amplification, mapping, bias correction and internal controls. Concerning the study's data processing: Only productive rearrangements were retained, and each unique TCRbeta sequence was defined by its CDR3 nucleotide sequence together with its V and J gene. Donor-reactive sequences required at least 5-fold expansion in CFSE-low cells versus unstimulated pre-transplant cells and at least 0.01% frequency. Minimum frequency thresholds were set for each subject on the basis of the unstimulated sample with the lowest template count, so that a detection power of at least 90% was ensured. Repertoire turnover was measured by Jensen-Shannon divergence between the top 1000 TCRbeta sequences post- and pre-transplant. Changes in detection of donor-reactive sequences were tested with two-sided Fisher's exact tests. As stored in TCRdb, this immuneACCESS dataset retains in-frame rearrangements with V and J assigned. A fraction of the clones does not appear; measured against another copy, unresolved V genes explain less than half of the discrepancy, and the remainder lacks a known reason. From that table come the V and J calls and clone size; the DNA was used to work out D and trimming. This sample is represented by around 120,000 clones; approximately 90% of them were singletons. Of the sample, approximately 0.84% is held by the ten largest clones.

Looking up the germline V gene yields CDR1 SQVTM and CDR2 ANQGSEA. Including cysteine and phenylalanine, the CDR3 has 11 amino acids. Only the CDR3 portion is preserved as DNA: 33 bases, with reading frame beginning at the first base. V drops 4 bases and J drops 2 bases, leaving 3 bases in between. The sequence joins TRBV29-1 to TRBJ2-1; the D gene is unclear. The material sequenced was CD4+ T cells from blood, taken 12 months after liver transplant. This clonotype originated in a human patient who received a liver transplant. After a transplant, some T cells may be of graft donor origin. The nucleotide sequence is TGCAGCGTTGGGACCTACAATGAGCAGTTCTTC. It encodes CSVGTYNEQFF.